One and the same sample provided the 9 T cell receptor beta chains below, sequenced in a study of blood T cell repertoires in COVID-19. Sequencing used immunoSEQ multiplex PCR; TCRdb keeps in-frame clones, though not all of them. Of more than 400,000 clones listed, 90% are singletons. Sequenced input: PBMCs or T cells enriched from blood (not recorded which). These receptors were collected from a man younger than 35 who had recovered from COVID-19.

The V gene is TRBV18, the J gene TRBJ1-6; D gene uncertain. From germline, CDR1 is KGHSH and CDR2 LQKENI. Trimming removed 2 bases from V and 8 bases from J, with 7 bases in between. This CDR3 spans 13 amino acids. The CDR3 sequence is CASSPTVYSPLHF. The CDR3 region has the DNA TGTGCCAGCTCACCAACGGTTTATTCACCCCTCCACTTT.

V and J are TRBV7-3 and TRBJ1-1, with 8 bases fitting TRBD1. Germline CDR1 reads SGHTA; CDR2 reads FQGTGA. CDR3 size: 14 residues. After removal of 2 bases from V and 4 bases from J, the junction contained 3 bases not matched to a gene. DNA for the CDR3: TGTGCCAGCAGCTTATCAGGGGGCGGCACTGAAGCTTTCTTT. It yields the protein CASSLSGGGTEAFF.

This rearrangement joins TRBV28 to TRBJ2-1, with 9 bases matching TRBD2. Germline CDR1 reads MDHEN; CDR2 reads SYDVKM. There are 15 residues in the CDR3. V lost 2 bases and J lost 9; bases outside the gene matches: 8. The CDR3 sequence is CASSLPGTSSGEQFF. For the CDR3, the DNA is TGTGCCAGCAGTTTACCCGGGACTAGCTCTGGTGAGCAGTTCTTC.

The chain joins TRBV5-1 to TRBJ2-1; D is unclear. CDR1 and CDR2 (germline): SGHRS, YFSETQ. The CDR3 has 13 amino acids. Trimming left V 7 bases short and J 1 base short, with 9 bases between. The DNA for the CDR3 is TGCGCCAGCTACAGTGATTCCTACAATGAGCAGTTCTTC. Its protein product is CASYSDSYNEQFF.

This chain joins TRBV2 and TRBJ1-5; no clear D gene. This CDR3 contains 12 residues. V shed 6 bases and J shed 1 base, with 4 bases lying between them. Germline CDR1 reads SNHLY; CDR2 reads FYNNEI. As DNA, the CDR3 is TGTGCCAGCAGGGAGAGCAATCAGCCCCAGCATTTT. Amino acids: CASRESNQPQHF.

The J gene is TRBJ1-2, the V gene TRBV7-3; 8 bases are shared with TRBD1. V dropped 5 bases and J dropped 6; count of bases not matched to a gene: 11. CDR1 SGHTA and CDR2 FQGTGA come from the germline V gene. The CDR3 contains 15 residues. CDR3 protein: CASSPQSLDRDGYTF. CDR3 in DNA: TGTGCCAGCAGCCCCCAGTCGTTGGACAGGGATGGCTACACCTTC.

The V and J genes are TRBV28 and TRBJ2-7; 7 bases are shared with TRBD1. J lost 0 bases, V lost 3 bases, and 5 bases had no gene match. The CDR3 is 15 residues long. Germline CDR1 MDHEN, CDR2 SYDVKM. The CDR3 is CASSFSGGSSYEQYF. The CDR3 DNA reads TGTGCCAGCAGTTTTTCAGGGGGAAGCTCCTACGAGCAGTACTTC.

The chain employs TRBV9 and TRBJ1-2; TRBD1 is a possible D gene (6 bases). CDR1 SGDLS and CDR2 YYNGEE come from the germline V gene. The CDR3 covers 14 residues. V was clipped by 6 bases and J by 9 bases, with 21 bases between them. The CDR3 coding sequence is TGTGCCAGCACCTTGGACAGCACCAGTCTTAGCTACACCTTC. Translating it yields CASTLDSTSLSYTF.

The chain links TRBV3-1 (or the pseudogene TRBV3-2) to TRBJ1-2; no clear D gene. Germline V gives CDR1 LGHDT, CDR2 YNNKEL (reference sequence). The V and J ends lost 5 bases and 4 bases respectively, with 8 bases between them. CDR3 length: 12 amino acids. DNA of the CDR3: TGTGCCAGCAGCGCGACAAGCTATGGCTACACCTTC. Amino acid sequence: CASSATSYGYTF.